This T cell receptor (beta chain) emerged from a study of T cells in Graves' hyperthyroidism and ophthalmopathy (dated by TCRdb to about 2019). About the investigation overall: Peripheral blood was collected at initial diagnosis, before any treatment. A discovery cohort of about a hundred patients, roughly 45 with Graves' ophthalmopathy and fewer than 65 with stable Graves' hyperthyroidism, was used to find distinguishing TCR V-J signatures. An independent validation cohort of under 20 hyperthyroidism patients and roughly 16 patients who later progressed to ophthalmopathy tested prospective prediction of ophthalmopathy. For training and testing, the 100 or so patients in the discovery cohort were randomly divided in a 7:3 ratio. Thyroid tissue and blood T-cell repertoires from roughly six Graves' hyperthyroidism patients were also compared in the study. After blood sampling, hyperthyroidism patients were treated with methimazole at a starting dose of 30 mg daily, and ophthalmopathy patients were treated with high-dose intravenous methylprednisolone. TCR Vbeta CDR3 sequencing of 120 to 150 peripheral blood samples (approximately 44 ophthalmopathy, 75 hyperthyroidism and about 17 progressor patients) is reported in the paper. Study-wide findings and limitations: A 13 V-J signature model separated ophthalmopathy from stable hyperthyroidism, with 87.88% sensitivity and around 84% specificity in cross-validation and 80%/75% in testing. Most expanded thyroid clonotypes (frequency above 0.001) were also found in blood, which suggests that blood repertoires may mirror thyroid immune responses. Sample size was not statistically predetermined, and blinding of investigators to group allocation was not performed. In validation, progression to ophthalmopathy was predicted by the model with almost 71% sensitivity and roughly 72% specificity, a median of around 5.9 months before onset.

For CDR1 and CDR2, the germline V gene lists SGDLS and YYNGEE. V was cut back by 4 bases and J by 4 bases, leaving a gap of 11 bases between them. Measured from the cysteine to the phenylalanine, the CDR3 is 13 residues long. The kept DNA is CDR3 alone, 39 bases in frame from the first base. The table lists this clonotype with many counts. Its antigen is currently not known. No much larger clone exists at a distance of one base, and base qualities are not known. Stable Graves' hyperthyroidism was defined as no progression to ophthalmopathy during 18 months of follow-up. Hyperthyroidism patients were newly diagnosed, with disease duration under 2 months, and aged 18 to 65 years. Exclusion was applied to patients with uncontrolled infections, other autoimmune diseases, pregnancy or lactation. Diagnoses were established on the basis of clinical symptoms, serum thyroxine and TRAb, thyroid ultrasound, and orbital computed tomography. Ficoll-Paque density gradient centrifugation was used to isolate PBMCs from about 9.4 ml of fresh peripheral blood. Total RNA was extracted with Trizol reagent, and quality was checked on an Agilent 2100 Bioanalyzer.

The TCR beta CDR3 regions were amplified from the RNA transcripts. A first-round RT-PCR of the TCR CDR3 used the HTBI primer set with the Qiagen OneStep RT-PCR kit. The libraries were constructed in a second round of multiplex PCR and then size-selected and purified. Libraries were sequenced paired-end with 100 bp reads on an Illumina HiSeq2000. As for the authors' bioinformatics: Raw data were processed with SOAPnuke, discarding reads with adapters, uncalled bases, mean Phred below 15, or no exact constant-primer or identifier match. High-quality paired reads were merged with COPE v1.2.5, and unique nucleotide sequences were defined as clonotypes. MiTCR v1.1 was used to align clonotypes to the IMGT TRBV, TRBD and TRBJ reference segments. The analysis included only V-J combinations with a frequency above 0.0001, which together covered approximately 99% of the repertoires. The TCS score was defined as F50 (clonal expansion) divided by E x V (chaos), with BLOSUM62-based TCRdist calculated between CDR3 peptides within each V-J. Welch's t-statistics and random forest reduced around 510 V-J features to about 12, which were used in a naive Bayes classifier (R e1071). TCRdb reprocessing: public reads trimmed at Q25 with fastp, clones called with MiXCR, in-frame beta chains kept. Merged by CDR3 protein, the rows form single entries marked with the most common genes and DNA. TCRdb, not the authors, supplied the V and J calls. The sample records 300,000 to 500,000 distinct CDR3 sequences, 15% of which are singletons. The ten largest clones capture 30% to 35% of the sample.

This chain joins TRBV9 to TRBJ2-5; the D gene cannot be named for sure. The sequence was obtained from a woman in her twenties or thirties with Graves' hyperthyroidism. The sequencing sample was made of blood. CDR3 loop: CASSSPNGETQYF. At the DNA level, the sequence is TGTGCCAGCAGCTCCCCTAATGGAGAGACCCAGTACTTC.